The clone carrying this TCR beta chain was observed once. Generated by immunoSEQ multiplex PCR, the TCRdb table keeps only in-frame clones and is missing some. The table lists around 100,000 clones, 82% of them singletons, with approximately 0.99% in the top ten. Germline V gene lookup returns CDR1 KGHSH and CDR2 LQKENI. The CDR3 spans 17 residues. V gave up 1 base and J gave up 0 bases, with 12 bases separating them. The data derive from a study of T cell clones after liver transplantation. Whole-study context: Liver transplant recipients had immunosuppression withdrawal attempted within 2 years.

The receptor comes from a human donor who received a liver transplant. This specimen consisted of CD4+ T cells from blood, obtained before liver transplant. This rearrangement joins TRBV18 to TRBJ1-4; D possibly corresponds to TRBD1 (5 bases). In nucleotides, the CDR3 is TGTGCCAGCTCACCACGGCAGGGCCCCCCAACTAATGAAAAACTGTTTTTT. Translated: CASSPRQGPPTNEKLFF.